The next 9 T cell receptor beta chains were all read from a single sample in a study of blood T cell repertoires in COVID-19. TCRdb keeps only in-frame clones here, not all; method: immunoSEQ multiplex PCR. Of about 91,000 clones listed, 87% are singletons. Sequencing was carried out using peripheral blood. These receptors originate from a man aged 65-85 years with acute or convalescent COVID-19.

The chain employs TRBV19 and TRBJ1-1; D not certain. Trimming removed 1 base from V and 7 bases from J, with 10 bases in between. The CDR3 has 13 amino acids. Per the germline V gene, CDR1 is LNHDA and CDR2 is SQIVND (reference sequence). CDR3 sequence reads: CASSIGGTGEAFF. The CDR3 DNA is TGTGCCAGTAGTATAGGAGGAACGGGTGAAGCTTTCTTT.

This chain connects TRBV27 to TRBJ2-1; the D gene is possibly TRBD1 (6 bases). V lost 5 bases to trimming and J lost 6 bases, with 17 bases between them. This CDR3 comprises 15 residues. The germline CDR1 and CDR2 sequences are MNHEY and SMNVEV (reference sequence). In nucleotides, the CDR3 is TGTGCCAGCAGTCCGAGATACAGGGATTCCAATGAGCAGTTCTTC. It specifies CASSPRYRDSNEQFF.

V usage is TRBV29-1 and J usage is TRBJ1-3; D is unclear. The CDR3 covers 13 residues. From germline, CDR1 is SQVTM and CDR2 ANQGSEA. V dropped 3 bases and J dropped 9 bases, with 15 bases sitting between them. The CDR3 loop reads CSVEGSSGGTIYF. In DNA, the CDR3 is TGCAGCGTTGAGGGGAGCTCCGGAGGCACCATATATTTT.

This clone has a handful of counts. The chain recombines TRBV29-1 with TRBJ2-3; 7 bases align to TRBD1. Germline-derived CDR1 and CDR2 are SQVTM and ANQGSEA. V was pared by 2 bases and J by 0 bases, with 11 bases of the junction left unmatched. The CDR3 sequence is 17 residues long. CDR3 amino acids: CSVERSPGQTSTDTQYF. In DNA form, the CDR3 reads TGCAGCGTTGAACGTTCCCCGGGACAGACTAGCACAGATACGCAGTATTTT.

The chain joins TRBV7-8 to TRBJ1-2; 9 nucleotides line up with TRBD1. Losses at the gene ends were 5 bases for V and 3 bases for J; bases not matched to a gene: 7. This CDR3 contains 15 residues. Per germline, CDR1 SGHVS and CDR2 FQNEAQ. CDR3 in amino acids: CASSPRDRAYYGYTF. The CDR3 nucleotides are TGTGCCAGCAGCCCCCGGGACAGGGCGTACTATGGCTACACCTTC. The entire variable domain, with the rest obtained from reference TRBV7-8 and TRBJ1-2, is as follows: GAGVSQSPRYKVAKRGQDVALRCDPISGHVSLFWYQQALGQGPEFLTYFQNEAQLDKSGLPSDRFFAERPEGSVSTLKIQRTQQEDSAVYLCASSPRDRAYYGYTFGSGTRLTVV.

The table lists this clone with a count of one. The V gene is TRBV28, the J gene TRBJ1-2; 9 bases fit TRBD1. Trimming removed 4 bases from V and 1 base from J; junction bases left unmatched: 1. There are 14 residues in the CDR3. The germline gives CDR1 MDHEN, CDR2 SYDVKM. This CDR3 is CASSWDRVNYGYTF. In nucleotides, the CDR3 is TGTGCCAGCAGTTGGGACAGGGTTAACTATGGCTACACCTTC.

The sample holds a few counts of this clone. The chain combines TRBV6-5 with TRBJ1-5, with 7 bases matching TRBD1. This CDR3 comprises 13 residues. Germline assignment: CDR1 MNHEY and CDR2 SVGAGI. Trimming cost V 5 bases and J 4 bases; bases outside gene matches: 2. DNA for the CDR3: TGTGCCAGCAGTCGCAGGGGGAATCAGCCCCAGCATTTT. Translation: CASSRRGNQPQHF.

The chain couples TRBV5-1 to TRBJ1-4; 9 bases agree with TRBD1. Germline-derived CDR1 and CDR2 are SGHRS and YFSETQ. The CDR3 loop spans 15 amino acids. V trimming: 2 bases; J trimming: 8 bases; junction bases outside the gene matches: 7. CDR3 in amino acids: CASSLQGASEEKLFF. In nucleotides, the CDR3 is TGCGCCAGCAGCTTACAGGGGGCCTCGGAAGAAAAACTGTTTTTT. Using reference TRBV5-1 and TRBJ1-4 for the parts outside the CDR3, the full variable domain is KAGVTQTPRYLIKTRGQQVTLSCSPISGHRSVSWYQQTPGQGLQFLFEYFSETQRNKGNFPGRFSGRQFSNSRSEMNVSTLELGDSALYLCASSLQGASEEKLFFGSGTQLSVL.

The chain joins TRBV5-6 to TRBJ1-1; the D is unclear. Trimming cost V 3 bases and J 5 bases, with 8 bases left between them. The CDR3 is made up of 12 amino acids. From germline, CDR1 is SGHDT and CDR2 YYEEEE. The CDR3 DNA reads as TGTGCCAGCAGCTCCGAGTGGACTGAAGCTTTCTTT. Protein: CASSSEWTEAFF.